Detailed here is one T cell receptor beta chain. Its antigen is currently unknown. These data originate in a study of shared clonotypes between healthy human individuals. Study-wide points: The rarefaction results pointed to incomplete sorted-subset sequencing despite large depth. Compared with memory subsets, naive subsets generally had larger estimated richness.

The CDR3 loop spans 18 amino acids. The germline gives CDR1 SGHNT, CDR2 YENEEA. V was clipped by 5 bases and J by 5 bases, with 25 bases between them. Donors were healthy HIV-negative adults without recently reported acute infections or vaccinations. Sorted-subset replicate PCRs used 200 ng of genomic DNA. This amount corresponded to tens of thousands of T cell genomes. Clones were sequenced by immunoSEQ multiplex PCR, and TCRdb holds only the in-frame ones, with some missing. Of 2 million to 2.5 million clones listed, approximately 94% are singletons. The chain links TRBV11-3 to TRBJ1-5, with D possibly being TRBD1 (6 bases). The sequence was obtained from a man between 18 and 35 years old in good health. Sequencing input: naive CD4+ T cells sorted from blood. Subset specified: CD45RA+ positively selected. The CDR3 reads CASSQADGQKGLYQPQHF. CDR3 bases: TGTGCCAGCAGCCAAGCCGACGGACAGAAAGGCCTCTATCAGCCCCAGCATTTT.